This TCR beta chain was observed in a study of cytomegalovirus exposure and HLA in healthy donors. Notes on the study in general: Earlier analysis found most TCR beta V segments productive about 90% or about 30% of the time. As was reported, the classifier diagnosed cytomegalovirus status with high specificity and sensitivity. An analysis that was carried out later associated 17,000 or so TCR beta sequences with HLA alleles at 0.05 false discovery rate.

Details on this clone: As yet, its antigen is unknown.

This CDR3 contains 15 residues. With 2 bases removed from V and 1 base from J, the gap between germline ends came to 10 bases. Germline V gene data show CDR1 as SGDLS and CDR2 as YYNGEE. The PCR had 60 Vbeta and 13 Jbeta primers. The data were produced by immunoSEQ multiplex PCR, yet TCRdb's version contains in-frame clones alone and is incomplete. This sample lists about 40,000 clones; its ten largest clones have approximately 10%. This chain connects TRBV9 to TRBJ1-3; D is perhaps TRBD1 (5 bases). The clonotype comes from a man in his forties in good health and CMV-seropositive. Sequencing was done on a sample of PBMCs. The CDR3 DNA reads TGTGCCAGCAGCGTTTCGGGGGGGTCTGGAAACACCATATATTTT. Translating it yields CASSVSGGSGNTIYF.